This T cell receptor beta chain stems from a study of early T cells in non-severe SARS-CoV-2 infection. Study-wide results and limits: VDJdb matching, biased toward anti-spike CD8 responses, missed private and CD4 specificities.

This clonotype is a singleton in its sample. Its specificity is not known. Since a much larger clone is just one base distant, this may be a read error. Attachment of unique molecular identifiers to individual cDNA molecules was performed. Each CDR3 protein gets one entry after TCRdb re-called the 5' RACE reads with MiXCR. The sample carries fewer than 65,000 distinct CDR3 sequences, about 6% recorded once. This CDR3 region has 15 residues. Germline V gene sequence: CDR1 MDHEN, CDR2 SYDVKM. The source was whole blood, collected at baseline. This clonotype originated in an adult who was a healthcare worker with PCR-confirmed SARS-CoV-2 infection or an uninfected control (not recorded which). This chain uses TRBV28 with TRBJ1-2; D ambiguous. CDR3 nucleotide sequence: TGTGTCAGCAGACGTATCCTCCAGGTCAACTATGGCTACACCTTC. Encoded protein: CVSRRILQVNYGYTF.